A selection of T cell receptor beta chains follows, all from one sample in a study of blood T cell repertoires in COVID-19. TCRdb's table, derived via immunoSEQ multiplex PCR, lists solely in-frame clones and lacks some. The sample consists of about 380,000 clones, 81% of them appearing once. Sequencing used peripheral blood. The receptors originated from a human donor with acute or convalescent COVID-19. The donor label of this sample is uncertain. Both conserved end residues are part of each CDR3. The order of the fields is clone size, J gene, V gene, D gene, CDR3 protein, CDR3 DNA. The D gene is left open where the match is weak. The size field is filled for only some rows; it gives once, few, many or a size class.

.,TRBJ2-7,TRBV18,TRBD1,CASSPPQRDRGREQYF,TGTGCCAGCTCACCACCGCAACGGGACAGGGGTCGAGAGCAGTACTTC
few,TRBJ1-3,TRBV21-1,.,CASSTRTGSANTIYF,TGTGCCAGCAGCACCCGGACAGGGAGTGCGAACACCATATATTTT
.,TRBJ1-4,TRBV18,TRBD1,CASSPLGGASGKLFF,TGTGCCAGCTCACCTCTAGGGGGCGCGTCAGGAAAACTGTTTTTT
few,TRBJ1-2,TRBV10-2,TRBD1,CASRQGANYGYTF,TGCGCCAGCAGACAGGGGGCGAACTATGGCTACACCTTC
.,TRBJ2-1,TRBV20-1,.,CSASRLASYNEQFF,TGCAGTGCTAGTCGGCTAGCGTCCTACAATGAGCAGTTCTTC
few,TRBJ2-1,TRBV6-5,.,CASSPRNNEQFF,TGTGCCAGCAGTCCGCGAAACAATGAGCAGTTCTTC
.,TRBJ1-3,TRBV27,.,CASSAQTGPGNTIYF,TGTGCCAGCAGTGCGCAAACAGGGCCCGGAAACACCATATATTTT
.,TRBJ1-6,TRBV30,.,CAWNALTAGSPLHF,TGTGCCTGGAACGCCCTCACAGCAGGTTCACCCCTCCACTTT
.,TRBJ2-2,TRBV19,.,CASSVQAGELFF,TGTGCCAGTTCAGTCCAGGCCGGGGAGCTGTTTTTT
.,TRBJ2-1,TRBV20-1,.,CSASWRTHPSDEQFF,TGCAGTGCTAGTTGGAGGACTCATCCCTCCGATGAGCAGTTCTTC
.,TRBJ2-3,TRBV18,TRBD2,CASSPELSSGERRTTQYF,TGTGCCAGCTCACCAGAGCTTTCGAGCGGGGAACGAAGGACGACGCAGTATTTT
.,TRBJ1-5,TRBV30,TRBD1,CAWSPGQGGVDQPQHF,TGTGCCTGGAGCCCGGGACAGGGGGGAGTGGATCAGCCCCAGCATTTT
few,TRBJ1-5,TRBV6-5,.,CASSRGVSNQPQHF,TGTGCCAGCAGTCGGGGGGTTAGCAATCAGCCCCAGCATTTT
.,TRBJ2-6,TRBV5-1,TRBD2,CASSLVSGRVYPAGANVLTF,TGCGCCAGCAGCTTGGTCTCGGGGAGGGTATATCCGGCTGGGGCCAACGTCCTGACTTTC
.,TRBJ1-2,TRBV5-1,.,CASSLAGGGTAAYTF,TGCGCCAGCAGCTTGGCCGGTGGGGGGACGGCTGCTTATACCTTC
.,TRBJ1-1,TRBV29-1,.,CSVVRNTEAFF,TGCAGCGTTGTGAGGAACACTGAAGCTTTCTTT
.,TRBJ2-5,TRBV29-1,TRBD2,CSVEDIGLAGGKTQYF,TGCAGCGTTGAAGATATAGGACTAGCGGGGGGGAAGACCCAGTACTTC
.,TRBJ1-1,TRBV2,TRBD1,CASSETGVYTEAFF,TGTGCCAGCAGTGAAACAGGGGTGTACACTGAAGCTTTCTTT
.,TRBJ1-4,TRBV7-9,TRBD1,CASSSTVGQGAPTNEKLFF,TGTGCCAGCAGTTCTACCGTCGGACAGGGGGCCCCAACTAATGAAAAACTGTTTTTT
once,TRBJ1-3,TRBV18,.,CASSPYGDLSGNTIYF,TGTGCCAGCTCACCATACGGGGATCTCTCTGGAAACACCATATATTTT
.,TRBJ1-5,TRBV19,.,CASSIGGADNQPQHF,TGTGCCAGTAGTATTGGAGGGGCCGACAATCAGCCCCAGCATTTT
.,TRBJ2-1,TRBV5-1,TRBD2,CASSSRPMPGLAGGIGEQFF,TGCGCCAGCAGCAGCCGACCGATGCCGGGACTAGCGGGGGGCATAGGTGAGCAGTTCTTC
few,TRBJ2-2,TRBV30,TRBD1,CACPGTGATGELFF,TGTGCCTGCCCCGGGACAGGGGCCACCGGGGAGCTGTTTTTT